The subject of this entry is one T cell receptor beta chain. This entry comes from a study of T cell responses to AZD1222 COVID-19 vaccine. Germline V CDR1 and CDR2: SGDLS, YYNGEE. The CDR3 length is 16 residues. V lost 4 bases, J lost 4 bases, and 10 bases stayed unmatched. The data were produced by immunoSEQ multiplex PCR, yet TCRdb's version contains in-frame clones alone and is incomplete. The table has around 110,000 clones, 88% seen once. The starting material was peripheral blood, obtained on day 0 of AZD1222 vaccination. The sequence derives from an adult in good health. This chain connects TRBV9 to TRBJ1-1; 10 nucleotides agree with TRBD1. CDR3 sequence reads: CASSRQDRGLSTEAFF. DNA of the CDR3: TGTGCCAGCAGCCGTCAGGACAGGGGGTTGAGCACTGAAGCTTTCTTT. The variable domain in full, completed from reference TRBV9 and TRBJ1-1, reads DSGVTQTPKHLITATGQRVTLRCSPRSGDLSVYWYQQSLDQGLQFLIQYYNGEERAKGNILERFSAQQFPDLHSELNLSSLELGDSALYFCASSRQDRGLSTEAFFGQGTRLTVV.